This TCR beta chain was recovered during a study of T-cell memory formation after mild COVID-19. Trimming pared 7 bases from V and 8 bases from J, leaving 11 bases between. Germline assignment: CDR1 MNHNY and CDR2 SVGAGI (reference sequence). The CDR3 has 12 residues. This clonotype came up a few times. Its target is unknown. Study-level findings and limits: Balance between CD4 and CD8 was seen in clones contracting day 15 to 85, and a CD4+ lean was seen in later expanders.

Each CDR3 protein gets one entry after TCRdb re-called the 5' RACE reads with MiXCR. Of around 310,000 distinct CDR3 sequences listed, less than 20% were seen once; the top ten hold about 22%. The rearrangement links TRBV6-6 to TRBJ1-4; D uncertain. This clonotype was sampled from a man aged 18 to 30 who had mild COVID-19 (a few samples of this study predate the infection). Cell type and time point are not known. Specimen: PBMCs or a T cell subset sorted from them (not recorded which). The CDR3 here is CASNREGEKLFF. The CDR3 DNA sequence: TGTGCCAGCAATCGGGAGGGCGAAAAACTGTTTTTT.